The clone carrying this T cell receptor (beta chain) was detected ten times or more. Profiling relied on immunoSEQ multiplex PCR, and the TCRdb table lists in-frame clones only, not all of them. The sample comprises over 200,000 clones, around 82% of which are singletons, and 5.7% rests with the top ten. Germline V gene sequence: CDR1 SGHRS, CDR2 YFSETQ. The CDR3 consists of 15 residues. Trimming took 0 bases from V and 8 from J, leaving 15 bases between them. This record comes from a study of blood T cell repertoires in COVID-19. Looking at the study overall: Whether acute or convalescent, the COVID-19 samples came from the United States, Italy and Spain. The analysed material was cDNA or gDNA that came from T cells, B-cell-depleted T cells, or PBMCs.

The sequenced sample was peripheral blood. The chain uses TRBV5-1 and TRBJ2-1; D may be TRBD2 (5 bases). The TCR originated in a man at least 80 years old with acute or convalescent COVID-19. CDR3 sequence: CASSLEGVGLDEQFF. CDR3 sequence (DNA): TGCGCCAGCAGCTTGGAGGGAGTGGGGTTGGATGAGCAGTTCTTC.